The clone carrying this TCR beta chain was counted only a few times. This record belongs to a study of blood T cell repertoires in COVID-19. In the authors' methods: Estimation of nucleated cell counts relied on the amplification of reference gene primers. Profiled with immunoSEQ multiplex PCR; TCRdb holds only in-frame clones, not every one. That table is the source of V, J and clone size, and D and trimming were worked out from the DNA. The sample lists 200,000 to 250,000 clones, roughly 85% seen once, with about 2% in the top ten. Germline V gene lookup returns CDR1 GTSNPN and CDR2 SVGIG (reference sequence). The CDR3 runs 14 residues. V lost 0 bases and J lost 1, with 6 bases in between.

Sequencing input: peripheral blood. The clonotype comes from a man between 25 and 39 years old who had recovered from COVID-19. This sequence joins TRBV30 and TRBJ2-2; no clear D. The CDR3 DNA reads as TGTGCCTGGAGTGTACTCGTGAACACCGGGGAGCTGTTTTTT. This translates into CAWSVLVNTGELFF.